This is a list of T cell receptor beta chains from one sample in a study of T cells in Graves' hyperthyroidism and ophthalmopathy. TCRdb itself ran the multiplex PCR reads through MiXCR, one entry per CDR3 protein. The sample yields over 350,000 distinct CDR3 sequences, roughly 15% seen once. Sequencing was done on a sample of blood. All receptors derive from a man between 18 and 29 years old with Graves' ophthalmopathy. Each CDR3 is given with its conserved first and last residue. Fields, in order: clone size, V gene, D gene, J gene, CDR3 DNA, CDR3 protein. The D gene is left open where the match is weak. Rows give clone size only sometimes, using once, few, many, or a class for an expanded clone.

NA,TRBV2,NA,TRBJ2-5,TGTGCCAGCAGCCTTTGGTCCGGGGAGACCCAGTACTTC,CASSLWSGETQYF
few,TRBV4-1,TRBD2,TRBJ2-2,TGCGCCAGCAGCCAAGTGCCGGCGGGAGAAACCTACACCGGGGAGCTGTTTTTT,CASSQVPAGETYTGELFF
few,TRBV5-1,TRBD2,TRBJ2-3,TGCGCCAGCAGCTTGGAGGAGCGGGACTATGTGGCGCATACGCAGTATTTT,CASSLEERDYVAHTQYF
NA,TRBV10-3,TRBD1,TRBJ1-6,TGTGCCATCAGTGAGTTGACAGGGACATCACCCCTCCACTTT,CAISELTGTSPLHF
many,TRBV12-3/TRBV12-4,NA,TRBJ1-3,TGTGCCAGCAGTGAGGGGCGAAGTTCTGGAAACACCATATATTTT,CASSEGRSSGNTIYF
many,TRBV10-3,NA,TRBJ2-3,TGTGCCATCAGTAACCCCCTTGGGGGCACAGATACGCAGTATTTT,CAISNPLGGTDTQYF
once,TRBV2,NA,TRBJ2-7,TGTGCCAGCAGTGAAGCGCAGACCTACGAGCAGTACTTC,CASSEAQTYEQYF
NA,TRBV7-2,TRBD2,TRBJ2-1,TGTGCCAGCAGCTTATTTCCCCCCTCCGGGACTAGCAATGAGCAGTTCTTC,CASSLFPPSGTSNEQFF
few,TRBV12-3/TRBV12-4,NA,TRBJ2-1,TGTGCCAGCAGTCCTCGAAGGCTAGATAATGAGCAGTTCTTC,CASSPRRLDNEQFF
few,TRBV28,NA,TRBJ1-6,TGTGCCAGCAGCAGTTTGGGGACAATCTATAATTCACCCCTCCACTTT,CASSSLGTIYNSPLHF
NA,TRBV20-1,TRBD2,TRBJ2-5,TGCAGTGCTAGAGGCGGGAGCGGGGGAGGAGAGACCCAGTACTTC,CSARGGSGGGETQYF
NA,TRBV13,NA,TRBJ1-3,TGTGCCAGCAGTCCGGACAGAAACTCTGGAAACACCATATATTTT,CASSPDRNSGNTIYF
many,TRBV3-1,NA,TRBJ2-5,TGTGCCAGCAGCCAAGACACGTACCAAGAGACCCAGTACTTC,CASSQDTYQETQYF
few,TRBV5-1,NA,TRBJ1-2,TGCGCCAGCAGCTTGGAAGTAGGAGCTAACTATGGCTACACCTTC,CASSLEVGANYGYTF
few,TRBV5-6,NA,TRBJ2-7,TGTGCCAGCAGCTTCTTCCGGGGGGCAACCTACGAGCAGTACTTC,CASSFFRGATYEQYF